The T cell receptor (beta chain) described here comes from a study of prognosis after radiotherapy for stage I lung cancer. Overall study context: The patient group consisted of about a dozen men and roughly 6 women whose ages spanned 53 to 84, median about 78 years.

Germline assignment: CDR1 LNHDA and CDR2 SQIVND (reference sequence). Trimming left V 3 bases short and J 8 bases short, with 10 bases between. This CDR3 contains 12 residues. Points on this clonotype: Antigen: not known.

Points from the study as a whole: Clone counts measured for unique TCRs fell after stereotactic body radiation therapy, median roughly 9,900 versus 7,200.

Amplicons of TCR beta CDR3 were generated from genomic DNA by two-round multiplex PCR. First-round PCR used primers specific to each TRBV and TRBJ gene. TCRdb redid the calling of the multiplex PCR reads with MiXCR, one entry per CDR3 protein. This table has 25,000 to 30,000 distinct CDR3 sequences, just over 40% appearing once. The origin of this receptor is a donor aged 50 or older with non-small cell lung cancer. The sequencing here drew on PBMCs, taken before or after stereotactic body radiation therapy (not recorded which). The chain recombines TRBV19 with TRBJ1-2; D is undetermined. Here the CDR3 DNA reads TGTGCCAGTAGTATGCCCCCTCAAGGCTACACCTTC. Encoded protein: CASSMPPQGYTF. Together with reference TRBV19 and TRBJ1-2, the CDR3 gives the full variable domain: DGGITQSPKYLFRKEGQNVTLSCEQNLNHDAMYWYRQDPGQGLRLIYYSQIVNDFQKGDIAEGYSVSREKKESFPLTVTSAQKNPTAFYLCASSMPPQGYTFGSGTRLTVV.